The T cell receptor beta chain under discussion was sequenced for a study of T-cell memory formation after mild COVID-19. Study-wide background: Clustering of TCRs was largely donor specific. Study-wide results and limits: The CD4+ clones that contracted clustered mainly within CM and EM, and the CD8+ clones concentrated in EMRA. Pre-infection memory contained some responding clones, which suggested that cross-reactive memory had joined. CD4/CD8 balance characterized clones contracting day 15 to 85, and CD4+ skew characterized later expanders.

In germline, CDR1 is SEHNR, CDR2 FQNEAQ (reference sequence). V was shortened by 5 bases and J by 0 bases, with 8 bases between the two germline ends. This CDR3 comprises 14 residues. A note on this clonotype: As yet, its antigen is unknown.

One entry per CDR3 protein, called by TCRdb with MiXCR from the 5' RACE reads. The table lists 90,000 to 120,000 distinct CDR3 sequences, around 14% of them singletons, with 30% to 45% in the top ten. This chain uses TRBV7-9 with TRBJ1-3, with unresolved D. The receptor was derived from a man aged 18 to 30 who had mild COVID-19 (a few samples of this study predate the infection). Cell type and time point are not known. What was sequenced was PBMCs or a T cell subset sorted from them (not recorded which). In nucleotides, the CDR3 is TGTGCCAGCAGCGGTCCCAGCTCTGGAAACACCATATATTTT. Its protein product is CASSGPSSGNTIYF.